A selection of T cell receptor beta chains follows, all from one sample in a study of prognosis after radiotherapy for stage I lung cancer. TCRdb passed the multiplex PCR reads through MiXCR, listing each CDR3 protein once. The sample shows around 26,000 distinct CDR3 sequences, under 60% of them seen only once. Sequencing used PBMCs, obtained before or after stereotactic body radiation therapy (not recorded which). Receptors were obtained from a donor of 50 years or more with non-small cell lung cancer. Both conserved end residues are trimmed from each CDR3. Clone size is given for some rows only: seen once, a few or many times, or a class if the clone is expanded.

NA,TRBJ2-3,TRBV6-2/TRBV6-3,AIIPGTMSTDTQY
many,TRBJ2-3,TRBV24-1,ATSEPQGDRTDTQY
medium-sized,TRBJ2-7,TRBV20-1,SASRPSSYEQY
medium-sized,TRBJ2-3,TRBV15,ATNRDGSTDTQY
many,TRBJ2-6,TRBV19,ASSIVGAGANVLT
NA,TRBJ2-7,TRBV20-1,SPRAGAYEQY
many,TRBJ2-5,TRBV12-3/TRBV12-4,ASSFSGGAVETQY
many,TRBJ2-7,TRBV3-1,ASSHRTSYEQY
many,TRBJ1-3,TRBV29-1,SVVGTGGAAGNTIY
NA,TRBJ1-6,TRBV7-2,ASSLSNGNSPLH
many,TRBJ2-7,TRBV28,ASSTPGSSYEQY
many,TRBJ1-1,TRBV5-6,ASSLERGVVTEAF
few,TRBJ2-1,TRBV30,AWSRDSSYNEQF
many,TRBJ2-1,TRBV18,ASSPVGWTDEQF
NA,TRBJ1-6,TRBV6-1,ASKAYPFYGNSPLH
medium-sized,TRBJ2-3,TRBV28,ASAFTSGTDTQY
NA,TRBJ2-3,TRBV24-1,ATSDFGANTDTQY
many,TRBJ2-2,TRBV19,ASSIDRPNTGELF
many,TRBJ2-7,TRBV3-1,ASSQAGVKAYEQY
many,TRBJ2-1,TRBV29-1,SVQTGTGLNEQF
many,TRBJ2-7,TRBV5-1,ASSPRGGLYEQY
many,TRBJ2-5,TRBV20-1,SASGGFQETQY
NA,TRBJ2-3,TRBV28,ASSPGDRGTDTQY